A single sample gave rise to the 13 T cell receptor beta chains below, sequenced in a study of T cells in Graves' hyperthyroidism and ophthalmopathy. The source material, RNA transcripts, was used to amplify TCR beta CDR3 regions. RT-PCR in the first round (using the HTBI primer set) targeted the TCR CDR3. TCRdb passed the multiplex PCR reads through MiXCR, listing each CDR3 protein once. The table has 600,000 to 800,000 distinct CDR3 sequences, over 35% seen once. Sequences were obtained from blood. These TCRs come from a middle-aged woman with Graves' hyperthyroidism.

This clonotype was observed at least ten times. In DNA form, the CDR3 reads TGTGCCAGCAGCTTAGAACGGTTTTCTCTCTATGGCTACACCTTC. Translated, it gives CASSLERFSLYGYTF. The chain recombines TRBV7-2 with TRBJ1-2; D is undetermined. V was trimmed by 1 base and J by 4 bases, leaving 13 bases between them. The germline gives CDR1 SGHTA, CDR2 FQGNSA. The CDR3 runs to 15 residues.

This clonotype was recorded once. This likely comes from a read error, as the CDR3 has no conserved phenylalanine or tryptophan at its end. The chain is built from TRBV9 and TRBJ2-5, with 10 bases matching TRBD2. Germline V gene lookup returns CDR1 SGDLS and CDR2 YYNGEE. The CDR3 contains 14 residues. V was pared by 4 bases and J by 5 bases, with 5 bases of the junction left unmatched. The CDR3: CASSRGLAEETQYL. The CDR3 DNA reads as TGTGCCAGCAGCCGTGGACTAGCGGAGGAGACCCAGTACTTA.

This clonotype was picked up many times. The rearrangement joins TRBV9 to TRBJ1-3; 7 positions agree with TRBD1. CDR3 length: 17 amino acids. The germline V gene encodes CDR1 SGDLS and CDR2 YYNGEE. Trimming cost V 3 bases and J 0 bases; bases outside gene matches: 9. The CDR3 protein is CASSAPGQEHSGNTIYF. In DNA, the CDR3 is TGTGCCAGCAGCGCCCCCGGACAGGAACACTCTGGAAACACCATATATTTT.

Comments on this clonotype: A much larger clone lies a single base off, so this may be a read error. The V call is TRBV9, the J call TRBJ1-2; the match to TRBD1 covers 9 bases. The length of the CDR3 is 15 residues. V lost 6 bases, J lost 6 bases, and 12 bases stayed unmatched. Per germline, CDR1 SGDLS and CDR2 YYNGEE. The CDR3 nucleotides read TGTGCCAGCACCTTCGCCCCACAGGGGGCGAATGGCTACACCTTC. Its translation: CASTFAPQGANGYTF. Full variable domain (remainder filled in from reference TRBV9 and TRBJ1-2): DSGVTQTPKHLITATGQRVTLRCSPRSGDLSVYWYQQSLDQGLQFLIQYYNGEERAKGNILERFSAQQFPDLHSELNLSSLELGDSALYFCASTFAPQGANGYTFGSGTRLTVV.

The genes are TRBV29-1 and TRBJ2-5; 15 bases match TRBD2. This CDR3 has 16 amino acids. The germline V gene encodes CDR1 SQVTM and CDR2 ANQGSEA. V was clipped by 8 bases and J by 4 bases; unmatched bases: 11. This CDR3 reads CSSRGLAGGPRETQYF. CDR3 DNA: TGCAGCTCCCGTGGACTAGCGGGAGGGCCCCGAGAGACCCAGTACTTC.

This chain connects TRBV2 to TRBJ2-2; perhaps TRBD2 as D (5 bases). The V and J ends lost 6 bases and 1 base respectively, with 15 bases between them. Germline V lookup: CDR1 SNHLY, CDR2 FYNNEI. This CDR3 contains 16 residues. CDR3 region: CASSRLIGLNTGELFF. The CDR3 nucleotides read TGTGCCAGCAGCCGCCTCATTGGACTGAACACCGGGGAGCTGTTTTTT. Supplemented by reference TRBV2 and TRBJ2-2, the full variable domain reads EPEVTQTPSHQVTQMGQEVILRCVPISNHLYFYWYRQILGQKVEFLVSFYNNEISEKSEIFDDQFSVERPDGSNFTLKIRSTKLEDSAMYFCASSRLIGLNTGELFFGEGSRLTVL.

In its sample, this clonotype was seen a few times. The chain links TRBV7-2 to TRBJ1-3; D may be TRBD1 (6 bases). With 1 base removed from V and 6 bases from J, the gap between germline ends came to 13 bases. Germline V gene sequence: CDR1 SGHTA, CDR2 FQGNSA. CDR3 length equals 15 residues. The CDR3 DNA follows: TGTGCCAGCAGCTTAGGCGGGGGGCGGGAAAACACCATATATTTT. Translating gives CASSLGGGRENTIYF.

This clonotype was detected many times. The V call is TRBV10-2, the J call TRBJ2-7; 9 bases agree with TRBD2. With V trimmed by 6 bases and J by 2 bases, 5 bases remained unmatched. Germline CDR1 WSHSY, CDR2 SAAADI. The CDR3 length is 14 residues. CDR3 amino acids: CASRLAGATYEQYF. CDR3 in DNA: TGCGCCAGCAGATTAGCGGGGGCGACCTACGAGCAGTACTTC.

The CDR3 nucleotides are TGTGCCAGCAGCCACGGGGAAGGGGGGACCGGGGAGCTGTTTTTT. It encodes CASSHGEGGTGELFF. V and J are TRBV10-3 and TRBJ2-2, with D perhaps being TRBD1 or TRBD2 (6 bases each). Germline V lookup: CDR1 ENHRY, CDR2 SYGVKD. The CDR3 spans 15 residues. V dropped 10 bases and J dropped 5 bases, with 20 bases sitting between them.

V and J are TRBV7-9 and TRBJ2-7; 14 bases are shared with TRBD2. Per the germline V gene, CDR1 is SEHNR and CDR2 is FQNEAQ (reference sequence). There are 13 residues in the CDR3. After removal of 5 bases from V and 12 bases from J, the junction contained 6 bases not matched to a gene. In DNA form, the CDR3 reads TGTGCCAGCAGCCGGACTAGCGGGGGGTGGCCGTACTTC. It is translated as CASSRTSGGWPYF.

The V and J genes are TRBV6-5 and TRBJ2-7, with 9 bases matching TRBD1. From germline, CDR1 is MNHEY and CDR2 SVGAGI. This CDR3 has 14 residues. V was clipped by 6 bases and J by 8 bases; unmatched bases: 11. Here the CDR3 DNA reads TGTGCCAGCAGACCCGGGACAGGGAATCTCAAGCAGTACTTC. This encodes CASRPGTGNLKQYF.

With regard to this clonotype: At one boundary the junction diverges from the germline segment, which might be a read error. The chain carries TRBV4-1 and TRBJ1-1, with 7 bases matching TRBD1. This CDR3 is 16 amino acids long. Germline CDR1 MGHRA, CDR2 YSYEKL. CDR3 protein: CASSRLGEGANTEALF. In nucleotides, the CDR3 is TGCGCCAGCAGCCGACTAGGGGAGGGGGCGAACACTGAAGCTTTGTTT.

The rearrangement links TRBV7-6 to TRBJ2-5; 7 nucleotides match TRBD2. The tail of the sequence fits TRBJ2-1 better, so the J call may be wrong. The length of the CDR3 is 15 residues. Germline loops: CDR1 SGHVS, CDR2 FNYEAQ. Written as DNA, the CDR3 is TGTGCCAGCAGCTTAGGGTACCTAGCGGACAATGAGCAGTTCTTC. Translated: CASSLGYLADNEQFF.